This TCR beta chain is from a study of OX40 agonist ivuxolimab in advanced cancers. Looking at the study overall: Ivuxolimab, an antibody that agonizes OX40 (CD134), was administered to the patients. Findings and caveats of the study: Compared with others, partial responders at 0.1-3.0 mg/kg displayed clonal expansion among the lowest. Researchers did not determine the expanded peripheral T cells' antigen specificity.

The CDR3 is made up of 13 amino acids. Trimming removed 6 bases from V and 4 bases from J, with 13 bases in between. Germline V gene lookup returns CDR1 MNHNS and CDR2 SASEGT. The protocol was immunoSEQ multiplex PCR, while the TCRdb copy is restricted to in-frame clones and leaves out a portion. This sample has about 100,000 clones, with approximately 89% found just once. This clone was found a few times. Antigen specificity is unknown. Other DNA sequences of this sample code for an identical CDR3. This material consisted of CD4+ or CD8+ T cells sorted from blood, taken in a trial of the OX40 agonist ivuxolimab. This sequence originates from an adult with an advanced solid tumor such as melanoma, head and neck, liver or kidney cancer. The genes are TRBV6-1 and TRBJ2-7; TRBD1 is a possible D gene (6 bases). The CDR3 region is CASRGNRVYEQYF. In DNA, the CDR3 is TGTGCCAGCAGGGGGAACAGGGTGTACGAGCAGTACTTC.